These 18 T cell receptor beta chains were sequenced from one sample in a study of OX40 agonist ivuxolimab in advanced cancers. Repertoires were generated with immunoSEQ multiplex PCR, while TCRdb's copy carries only in-frame clones and drops some. The sample contains more than 95,000 clones, 70% to 90% of which appear only once. The specimen comprised CD4+ or CD8+ T cells sorted from blood, sampled in a trial of the OX40 agonist ivuxolimab. These receptors came from an adult with an advanced solid tumor such as melanoma, head and neck, liver or kidney cancer.

This clone has a handful of counts. V is TRBV28 and J is TRBJ2-7; D possibly corresponds to TRBD2 (6 bases). V lost 8 bases, J lost 4 bases, and 12 bases lay in between. The CDR3 spans 12 residues. Germline-derived CDR1 and CDR2 are MDHEN and SYDVKM. The CDR3 loop is CASVGEAYEQYF. The CDR3 nucleotides are TGTGCCAGCGTAGGGGAGGCGTACGAGCAGTACTTC. The full variable domain, its missing parts supplied by reference TRBV28 and TRBJ2-7, is DVKVTQSSRYLVKRTGEKVFLECVQDMDHENMFWYRQDPGLGLRLIYFSYDVKMKEKGDIPEGYSVSREKKERFSLILESASTNQTSMYLCASVGEAYEQYFGPGTRLTVT.

This clone appeared a single time. The V call is TRBV5-1, the J call TRBJ1-5; no reliable D call. CDR3 size: 13 residues. Trimming removed 7 bases from V and 3 bases from J, with 11 bases in between. Germline-derived CDR1 and CDR2 are SGHRS and YFSETQ. CDR3: CASSTGVNQPQHF. As DNA, the CDR3 is TGCGCCAGCTCCACCGGGGTCAATCAGCCCCAGCATTTT.

The chain has TRBV28 and TRBJ1-2, with D uncertain. Trimming left V 6 bases short and J 7 bases short, with 12 bases between. Germline V CDR1 and CDR2: MDHEN, SYDVKM. The CDR3 sequence is 12 residues long. CDR3 bases: TGTGCCAGCAGGATCCTCGGTGGTGGCTACACCTTC. Protein product: CASRILGGGYTF.

This clone was observed a single time. The chain has TRBV10-1 and TRBJ1-1; D is undetermined. The ends were cut back, 6 bases at V and 6 bases at J, with 20 bases in the middle. This CDR3 has 15 amino acids. CDR1 and CDR2 from the germline V gene are WNHNN and SYGVQD (reference sequence). CDR3: CASSIGPIGKAEAFF. In nucleotides, the CDR3 is TGCGCCAGCAGCATAGGGCCGATTGGGAAGGCTGAAGCTTTCTTT.

The V call is TRBV30, the J call TRBJ2-1, with D perhaps matching TRBD2 (6 bases). Germline CDR1 and CDR2: GTSNPN and SVGIG (reference sequence). The V gene lost 7 bases and the J gene lost 4 bases, with 11 bases spanning the gap. There are 12 residues in the CDR3. CDR3 region: CASIGGYNEQFF. The CDR3 DNA reads as TGTGCCTCTATTGGGGGGTACAATGAGCAGTTCTTC.

The chain is built from TRBV10-1 and TRBJ2-3, with D unclear. Per the germline V gene, CDR1 is WNHNN and CDR2 is SYGVQD (reference sequence). The CDR3 has 15 residues. The V gene lost 10 bases and the J gene lost 2 bases, with 19 bases spanning the gap. The CDR3 region has the DNA TGCGCCACCTCAAACAGAGGAGACCCCACAGATACGCAGTATTTT. Translation gives CATSNRGDPTDTQYF.

This chain links TRBV5-6 with TRBJ2-5; a weak D match, TRBD1 (6 bases). CDR1 is SGHDT, CDR2 YYEEEE, per germline. This CDR3 spans 13 amino acids. V was shortened by 5 bases and J by 5 bases, with 13 bases between the two germline ends. CDR3 protein: CASSSQGSETQYF. CDR3 sequence (DNA): TGTGCCAGCAGTAGTCAGGGGAGCGAGACCCAGTACTTC. The full variable domain, completed using reference TRBV5-6 and TRBJ2-5, is DAGVTQSPTHLIKTRGQQVTLRCSPKSGHDTVSWYQQALGQGPQFIFQYYEEEERQRGNFPDRFSGHQFPNYSSELNVNALLLGDSALYLCASSSQGSETQYFGPGTRLLVL.

J is TRBJ2-1 and V is TRBV28, with D tentatively TRBD1 (6 bases). With 5 bases removed from V and 3 bases from J, the gap between germline ends came to 14 bases. The germline V gene has CDR1 MDHEN and CDR2 SYDVKM. The CDR3 has 15 amino acids. The CDR3 DNA is TGTGCCAGCAGTCGCTATACAGGGAACTACAATGAGCAGTTCTTC. It yields the protein CASSRYTGNYNEQFF.

The gene calls are TRBV7-9 and TRBJ2-1; 7 bases line up with TRBD2. CDR1 is SEHNR, CDR2 FQNEAQ, per germline (reference sequence). The CDR3 runs 13 residues. The V gene end was trimmed by 3 bases and the J gene end by 7 bases; junction bases not matched to a gene: 3. The CDR3 DNA follows: TGTGCCAGCAGCTTTAACGGGGGGAATGAGCAGTTCTTC. This gives the protein CASSFNGGNEQFF.

This sequence joins TRBV7-9 and TRBJ1-5, with D perhaps matching TRBD1 (6 bases). V dropped 6 bases and J dropped 5 bases, with 11 bases sitting between them. CDR3 length equals 13 residues. Germline V gives CDR1 SEHNR, CDR2 FQNEAQ (reference sequence). For the CDR3, the DNA is TGTGCCAGCAGTCAGGCAGGGGATCAGCCCCAGCATTTT. Residues: CASSQAGDQPQHF. Complete variable domain (other parts from reference TRBV7-9 and TRBJ1-5): DTGVSQNPRHKITKRGQNVTFRCDPISEHNRLYWYRQTLGQGPEFLTYFQNEAQLEKSRLLSDRFSAERPKGSFSTLEIQRTEQGDSAMYLCASSQAGDQPQHFGDGTRLSIL.

V and J are TRBV25-1 and TRBJ1-2; 9 bases align to TRBD1. Unmatched junction bases numbered 9, after V lost 4 bases and J lost 6 bases. The CDR3 sequence is 15 residues long. CDR1 and CDR2 (germline): MGHDK, SYGVNS. CDR3 loop: CASSGDRDPRDGYTF. CDR3 coding DNA: TGTGCCAGCAGTGGGGACAGGGACCCCCGCGATGGCTACACCTTC.

As to this clone: The junction departs from germline at one end; a sequencing error may be responsible. The chain links TRBV6-5 to TRBJ2-7; D unresolved. The CDR3 totals 12 residues. Germline CDR1 is MNHEY and CDR2 is SVGAGI. CDR3 DNA: TGTGCCAGCAGTTACTCGAACGGGCCTCCTTTTTTC. It specifies CASSYSNGPPFF.

The genes are TRBV9 and TRBJ2-4, with D possibly TRBD2 on 6 matching bases. The V gene lost 4 bases and the J gene lost 6 bases, with 17 bases spanning the gap. CDR3 size: 15 residues. The germline CDR1 and CDR2 sequences are SGDLS and YYNGEE. The CDR3 loop reads CASSSRSGEGNIQYF. In DNA, the CDR3 is TGTGCCAGCAGCTCCCGATCGGGGGAAGGAAACATTCAGTACTTC.

This sequence joins TRBV18 and TRBJ1-5; 9 nucleotides agree with TRBD1. The CDR3 is 16 amino acids. Germline V lookup: CDR1 KGHSH, CDR2 LQKENI. V was pared by 3 bases and J by 0 bases, with 3 bases of the junction left unmatched. The CDR3 region has the DNA TGTGCCAGCTCACCCGGGACAGGGCCTAGCAATCAGCCCCAGCATTTT. Residues: CASSPGTGPSNQPQHF.

The CDR3 loop is CASSVGTQHYEQYF. DNA for the CDR3: TGTGCCAGCAGCGTTGGGACACAGCACTACGAGCAGTACTTC. The chain couples TRBV9 to TRBJ2-7; possible D gene TRBD1, 6 bases. Germline CDR1 SGDLS, CDR2 YYNGEE. V was shortened by 2 bases and J by 3 bases, with 12 bases between the two germline ends. This CDR3 is built from 14 residues.

In DNA, the CDR3 is TGTGCCAGCTCACCGTCCACCCAATTAACCTGGGCCGCGAGGGGAACTGAAGCTTTCTTT. Its protein product is CASSPSTQLTWAARGTEAFF. The V gene is TRBV18, the J gene TRBJ1-1; D possibly corresponds to TRBD1 (5 bases). Germline CDR1 reads KGHSH; CDR2 reads LQKENI. The CDR3 runs to 20 residues. The germline V and J ends were trimmed by 3 bases and 5 bases, with 31 bases remaining between them.

The chain joins TRBV30 to TRBJ1-5; D is ambiguous. Germline V gives CDR1 GTSNPN, CDR2 SVGIG (reference sequence). The V gene lost 0 bases and the J gene lost 4 bases, with 13 bases spanning the gap. The CDR3 runs 15 residues. In DNA form, the CDR3 reads TGTGCCTGGAGTGTAGAGGGAGTGGGAAATCAGCCCCAGCATTTT. This encodes CAWSVEGVGNQPQHF.

The V call is TRBV7-9, the J call TRBJ2-7; 14 bases agree with TRBD2. The CDR3 loop spans 15 amino acids. Germline lookup yields CDR1 SEHNR and CDR2 FQNEAQ (reference sequence). Unmatched junction bases numbered 1, after V lost 5 bases and J lost 1 base. CDR3 protein: CASSRTSGGSYEQYF. CDR3 DNA: TGTGCCAGCAGCCGGACTAGCGGGGGGTCCTACGAGCAGTACTTC.